These 28 T cell receptor beta chains share one sample of origin, sequenced in a study of blood T cell repertoires in COVID-19. Some clones are missing from TCRdb's copy, which holds only in-frame ones; the method was immunoSEQ multiplex PCR. The data contain about 93,000 clones, roughly 90% of them singletons. Sequenced: peripheral blood. The source is a human donor with active COVID-19. The donor label of this sample is uncertain.

The chain couples TRBV9 to TRBJ1-4; 9 nucleotides agree with TRBD1. V shed 4 bases, J shed 8 bases, and the junction held 12 bases outside the gene matches. The CDR3 consists of 16 residues. Germline V gene lookup returns CDR1 SGDLS and CDR2 YYNGEE. CDR3 DNA: TGTGCCAGCAGCAGGGGGGCCGGGACAGGGAACGAAAAACTGTTTTTT. Its translation is CASSRGAGTGNEKLFF.

The V gene is TRBV5-1, the J gene TRBJ1-1; tentatively, D is TRBD1 (5 bases). In germline, CDR1 is SGHRS, CDR2 YFSETQ. The CDR3 contains 15 residues. V lost 5 bases to trimming and J lost 0 bases, with 14 bases between them. In DNA, the CDR3 is TGCGCCAGCAGACAACAGGTTCACATGAACACTGAAGCTTTCTTT. Translated, it gives CASRQQVHMNTEAFF.

Of note for this clone: The same CDR3 arises from other DNA sequences in this sample as well. The J gene is TRBJ1-2, the V gene TRBV19, with 7 bases aligning to TRBD1. Germline CDR1 is LNHDA and CDR2 is SQIVND (reference sequence). V trimming: 2 bases; J trimming: 5 bases; junction bases outside the gene matches: 5. The CDR3 runs 14 residues. CDR3 bases: TGTGCCAGTAGTATACTAGCAGGGGGTTATGGCTACACCTTC. It specifies CASSILAGGYGYTF.

The chain joins TRBV11-2 to TRBJ2-4, with TRBD1 matching over 9 bases. The CDR3 totals 16 residues. CDR1 and CDR2 (germline): SGHAT, FQNNGV. Losses at the gene ends were 4 bases for V and 1 base for J; bases not matched to a gene: 5. The CDR3 is CASSSTQGAAKNIQYF. DNA of the CDR3: TGTGCCAGCAGCTCCACACAGGGGGCGGCCAAAAACATTCAGTACTTC. Full variable domain (remainder filled in from reference TRBV11-2 and TRBJ2-4): EAGVAQSPRYKIIEKRQSVAFWCNPISGHATLYWYQQILGQGPKLLIQFQNNGVVDDSQLPKDRFSAERLKGVDSTLKIQPAKLEDSAVYLCASSSTQGAAKNIQYFGAGTRLSVL.

The V gene is TRBV4-3, the J gene TRBJ2-2; the D gene is possibly TRBD1 (6 bases). Germline V gives CDR1 LGHNA, CDR2 YSLEER. V lost 2 bases and J lost 0, with 7 bases in between. The CDR3 runs 15 residues. The CDR3: CASSQSGANTGELFF. CDR3 DNA sequence: TGCGCCAGCAGCCAATCAGGGGCGAACACCGGGGAGCTGTTTTTT.

CDR3 bases: TGTGCCAGCAGCCAGGGGGGAGACAGGGGGCTCAGACTGGGCACTGAAGCTTTCTTT. Amino acids: CASSQGGDRGLRLGTEAFF. The chain links TRBV13 to TRBJ1-1; 10 bases are a match to TRBD1. CDR1 is PRHDT, CDR2 FYEKMQ, per germline (reference sequence). With V trimmed by 5 bases and J by 4 bases, 19 bases remained unmatched. The length of the CDR3 is 19 residues. The variable domain in full, completed from reference TRBV13 and TRBJ1-1, reads AAGVIQSPRHLIKEKRETATLKCYPIPRHDTVYWYQQGPGQDPQFLISFYEKMQSDKGSIPDRFSAQQFSDYHSELNMSSLELGDSALYFCASSQGGDRGLRLGTEAFFGQGTRLTVV.

The gene calls are TRBV19 and TRBJ2-1; 15 nucleotides agree with TRBD2. CDR3 length equals 19 residues. Per the germline V gene, CDR1 is LNHDA and CDR2 is SQIVND (reference sequence). Trimming took 5 bases from V and 7 from J; bases not matched to a gene: 15. The CDR3 reads CASSDRTSGGGGLTNEQFF. As DNA, the CDR3 is TGTGCCAGTAGTGATCGGACTAGCGGGGGGGGAGGACTGACGAATGAGCAGTTCTTC.

The DNA of the CDR3 is TGTGCCAGTAGTATTAGTCAGGCCCCGAACACTGAAGCTTTCTTT. Translation: CASSISQAPNTEAFF. The chain links TRBV19 to TRBJ1-1; D gene ambiguous. The CDR3 covers 15 residues. Germline CDR1 reads LNHDA; CDR2 reads SQIVND (reference sequence). V lost 3 bases and J 1 base, leaving 12 bases between the germline ends.

The V call is TRBV18, the J call TRBJ2-7; D possibly corresponds to TRBD1 (5 bases). Germline V CDR1 and CDR2: KGHSH, LQKENI. The CDR3 sequence is 16 residues long. The V end lost 1 base, the J end lost 0 bases, and 13 bases lay between the germline ends. CDR3 sequence reads: CASSPRNQGYSYEQYF. CDR3 DNA sequence: TGTGCCAGCTCACCACGAAATCAGGGTTACTCCTACGAGCAGTACTTC.

This chain joins TRBV6-2 or TRBV6-3 and TRBJ2-7; D unresolved. In germline, CDR1 is MNHEY, CDR2 SVGEGT. Trimming took 4 bases from V and 0 from J, leaving 4 bases between them. CDR3 length equals 12 residues. The CDR3 sequence is CASSSSSYEQYF. The CDR3 DNA follows: TGTGCCAGCAGTTCTAGCTCCTACGAGCAGTACTTC.

V usage is TRBV10-3 and J usage is TRBJ2-2; D unresolved. V lost 2 bases and J 5 bases, leaving 3 bases between the germline ends. Looked up from germline, CDR1 is ENHRY and CDR2 is SYGVKD. The CDR3 runs to 12 residues. CDR3: CAISEPTGELFF. The CDR3 bases are TGTGCCATCAGTGAGCCGACCGGGGAGCTGTTTTTT.

V and J are TRBV28 and TRBJ2-3; TRBD2 matches at 9 bases. With V trimmed by 5 bases and J by 2 bases, 5 bases remained unmatched. Looked up from germline, CDR1 is MDHEN and CDR2 is SYDVKM. CDR3 length: 15 residues. CDR3 coding DNA: TGTGCCAGCAGTCCGACTAGCGGATACACAGATACGCAGTATTTT. Translating gives CASSPTSGYTDTQYF.

This clone was seen a few times. The CDR3 coding sequence is TGTGCCAGCAGTTACCCACAGGGCTATAATTCACCCCTCCACTTT. Translating it yields CASSYPQGYNSPLHF. This sequence joins TRBV28 and TRBJ1-6; maybe TRBD1 (6 bases). Looked up from germline, CDR1 is MDHEN and CDR2 is SYDVKM. V lost 4 bases to trimming and J lost 3 bases, with 10 bases between them. CDR3 length: 15 amino acids.

This clone was counted a single time. The rearrangement links TRBV10-1 to TRBJ2-7; 7 nucleotides line up with TRBD1. Looked up from germline, CDR1 is WNHNN and CDR2 is SYGVQD (reference sequence). The CDR3 consists of 14 residues. V shed 5 bases, J shed 7 bases, and the junction held 11 bases outside the gene matches. CDR3 sequence (DNA): TGCGCCAGCAGTAAGGGGGCGCGGGTTGGGGAGCAGTACTTC. Amino acids: CASSKGARVGEQYF.

This clone was counted only a few times. The chain links TRBV10-3 to TRBJ1-1; 10 bases fit TRBD1. The CDR3 is made up of 16 amino acids. CDR1 is ENHRY, CDR2 SYGVKD, per germline. V gave up 4 bases and J gave up 1 base; unmatched junction bases: 6. CDR3 in DNA: TGTGCCATCAGTGGCCGGGACAGGGGTCAGAACACTGAAGCTTTCTTT. This gives the protein CAISGRDRGQNTEAFF.

The J gene is TRBJ1-5, the V gene TRBV30; 7 bases fit TRBD1. CDR1 and CDR2 (germline): GTSNPN, SVGIG (reference sequence). The ends lost 4 bases at V and 10 bases at J; junction bases unmatched: 7. This CDR3 has 12 residues. The DNA for the CDR3 is TGTGCCTGGACTCGACAGGGCGCCCCCCAGCATTTT. As protein: CAWTRQGAPQHF.

The chain couples TRBV9 to TRBJ2-3; perhaps TRBD2 as D (6 bases). The CDR3 contains 14 residues. Trimming stripped 4 bases from V and 6 bases from J, with 15 bases between. Germline assignment: CDR1 SGDLS and CDR2 YYNGEE. The CDR3 spells CASSPRGRQDTQYF. In nucleotides, the CDR3 is TGTGCCAGCAGCCCCCGGGGGAGGCAGGATACGCAGTATTTT.

This clone rates as medium-sized. The gene calls are TRBV2 and TRBJ1-2; a possible D gene is TRBD1 (5 bases). Germline lookup yields CDR1 SNHLY and CDR2 FYNNEI. The V and J ends lost 8 bases and 2 bases respectively, with 15 bases between them. CDR3 length equals 14 residues. The CDR3 DNA sequence: TGTGCCAGCCCCCTTGGGGGGAGGAACTATGGCTACACCTTC. Translation gives CASPLGGRNYGYTF.

The chain recombines TRBV6-5 with TRBJ1-6, with D maybe TRBD1 (5 bases). This CDR3 contains 15 residues. With 0 bases removed from V and 7 bases from J, the gap between germline ends came to 10 bases. Germline V lookup: CDR1 MNHEY, CDR2 SVGAGI. CDR3 nucleotides: TGTGCCAGCAGTTACTCTGCAGGGCGGAATTCACCCCTCCACTTT. This sequence encodes CASSYSAGRNSPLHF.

V gene TRBV7-2 combines with J gene TRBJ2-5, with D possibly TRBD2 on 7 matching bases. Germline V lookup: CDR1 SGHTA, CDR2 FQGNSA. Trimming removed 0 bases from V and 5 bases from J, with 10 bases in between. The CDR3 has 14 amino acids. Here the CDR3 reads CASSLAGGRETQYF. The CDR3 DNA sequence: TGTGCCAGCAGCTTAGCGGGGGGGCGCGAGACCCAGTACTTC.

The chain's CDR3 is CASSRTGQLNTEAFF. The CDR3 DNA follows: TGCGCCAGCAGCCGAACCGGACAGCTGAACACTGAAGCTTTCTTT. The chain carries TRBV4-3 and TRBJ1-1, with D perhaps matching TRBD1 (6 bases). Germline CDR1 is LGHNA and CDR2 is YSLEER. This CDR3 has 15 residues. V was clipped by 4 bases and J by 0 bases, with 12 bases between them.

This clone was counted once. This chain links TRBV30 with TRBJ1-6; TRBD1 matches at 11 bases. This CDR3 is 16 amino acids long. The V segment lost 7 bases and the J segment 0 bases; nucleotides outside the gene matches: 5. Germline CDR1 GTSNPN, CDR2 SVGIG (reference sequence). The CDR3 protein is CALGQGASSYNSPLHF. As DNA, the CDR3 is TGTGCCTTAGGACAGGGGGCGAGCTCCTATAATTCACCCCTCCACTTT.

The chain carries TRBV5-6 and TRBJ2-4; 10 positions match TRBD2. The V gene's germline CDR1 is SGHDT and CDR2 YYEEEE. The length of the CDR3 is 19 residues. The J segment lost 9 bases and the V segment lost 2 bases, leaving 20 bases of the junction unmatched. The CDR3 DNA reads as TGTGCCAGCAGCTTTGTGTCTAACCTGGCTAGCGGGGGACGGGGCATTCAGTACTTC. Protein sequence: CASSFVSNLASGGRGIQYF.

The chain joins TRBV2 to TRBJ2-3; 11 bases agree with TRBD2. The CDR3 contains 15 residues. CDR1 and CDR2 from the germline V gene are SNHLY and FYNNEI. Trimming at V came to 5 bases and at J to 1 base, leaving 2 bases not matched to a gene. The CDR3 reads CASSQTSGGTDTQYF. CDR3 nucleotide sequence: TGTGCCAGCAGTCAGACTAGCGGGGGCACAGATACGCAGTATTTT.

This clone was counted a few times. The V and J genes are TRBV19 and TRBJ2-3; 11 positions match TRBD2. The CDR3 spans 17 residues. V lost 3 bases and J lost 5; bases outside the gene matches: 10. Germline CDR1 is LNHDA and CDR2 is SQIVND (reference sequence). CDR3 sequence reads: CASSIVGLAGGRDTQYF. The CDR3 DNA reads TGTGCCAGTAGTATTGTGGGGCTAGCGGGGGGAAGAGATACGCAGTATTTT.

The chain links TRBV7-2 to TRBJ2-1, with TRBD2 matching over 9 bases. The junction had 9 bases not matched to a gene; V was cut back by 6 bases and J by 9 bases. CDR1 and CDR2 from the germline V gene are SGHTA and FQGNSA. The CDR3 contains 14 residues. In nucleotides, the CDR3 is TGTGCCAGCAGAACGGGACTAGCTTCCCCTGAGCAGTTCTTC. Its translation: CASRTGLASPEQFF.

This clone showed up just a few times. The chain employs TRBV4-3 and TRBJ2-7; 7 nucleotides agree with TRBD1. The CDR3 has 15 residues. The trim removed 3 bases at V and 4 bases at J, leaving 9 bases unmatched. Looked up from germline, CDR1 is LGHNA and CDR2 is YSLEER. The CDR3, as DNA: TGCGCCAGCAGCCAGCAAACAGGGGACGCGTACGAGCAGTACTTC. Translating gives CASSQQTGDAYEQYF.

V usage is TRBV6-4 and J usage is TRBJ1-6; 8 positions agree with TRBD1. Losses at the gene ends were 3 bases for V and 7 bases for J; bases not matched to a gene: 2. The CDR3 covers 14 residues. Germline V gene data show CDR1 as MRHNA and CDR2 as SNTAGT. This chain's CDR3 is CASSETGGNSPLHF. The DNA for the CDR3 is TGTGCCAGCAGTGAAACAGGGGGGAATTCACCCCTCCACTTT.